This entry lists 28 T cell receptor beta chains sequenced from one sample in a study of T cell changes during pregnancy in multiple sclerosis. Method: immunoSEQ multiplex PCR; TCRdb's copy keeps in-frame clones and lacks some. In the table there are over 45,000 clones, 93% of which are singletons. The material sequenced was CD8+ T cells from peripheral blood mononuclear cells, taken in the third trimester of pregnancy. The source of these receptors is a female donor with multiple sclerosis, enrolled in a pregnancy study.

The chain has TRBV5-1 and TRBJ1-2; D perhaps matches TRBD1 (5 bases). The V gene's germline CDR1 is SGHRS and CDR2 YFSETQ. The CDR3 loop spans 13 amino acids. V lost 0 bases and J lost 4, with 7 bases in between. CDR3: CASSLGQSYGYTF. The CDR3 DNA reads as TGCGCCAGCAGCTTGGGACAGTCCTATGGCTACACCTTC. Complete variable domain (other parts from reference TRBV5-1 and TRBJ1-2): KAGVTQTPRYLIKTRGQQVTLSCSPISGHRSVSWYQQTPGQGLQFLFEYFSETQRNKGNFPGRFSGRQFSNSRSEMNVSTLELGDSALYLCASSLGQSYGYTFGSGTRLTVV.

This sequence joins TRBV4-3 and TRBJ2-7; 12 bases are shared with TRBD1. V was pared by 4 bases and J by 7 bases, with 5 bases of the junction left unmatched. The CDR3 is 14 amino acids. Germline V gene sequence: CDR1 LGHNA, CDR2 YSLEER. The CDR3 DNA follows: TGCGCCAGCAGCCGGGGACAGGGGGCATTAGAGCAGTACTTC. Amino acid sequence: CASSRGQGALEQYF.

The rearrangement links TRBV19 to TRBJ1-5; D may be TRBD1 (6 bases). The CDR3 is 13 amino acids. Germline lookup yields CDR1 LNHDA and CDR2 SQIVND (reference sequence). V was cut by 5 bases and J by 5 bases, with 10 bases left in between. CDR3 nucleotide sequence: TGTGCCAGTAGTCCTAGGACAGATCAGCCCCAGCATTTT. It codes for CASSPRTDQPQHF.

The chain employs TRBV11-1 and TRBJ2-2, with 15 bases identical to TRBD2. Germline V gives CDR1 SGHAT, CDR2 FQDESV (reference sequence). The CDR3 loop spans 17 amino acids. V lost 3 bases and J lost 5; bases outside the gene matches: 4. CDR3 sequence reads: CASSFYGTSGRTGELFF. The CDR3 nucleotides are TGTGCCAGCAGCTTCTACGGGACTAGCGGGAGGACCGGGGAGCTGTTTTTT.

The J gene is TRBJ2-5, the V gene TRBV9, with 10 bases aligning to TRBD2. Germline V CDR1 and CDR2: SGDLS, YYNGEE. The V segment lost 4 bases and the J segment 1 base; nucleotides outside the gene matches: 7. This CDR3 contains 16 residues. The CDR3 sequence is CASSPILAGLQETQYF. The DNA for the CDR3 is TGTGCCAGCAGCCCTATACTAGCGGGACTCCAAGAGACCCAGTACTTC.

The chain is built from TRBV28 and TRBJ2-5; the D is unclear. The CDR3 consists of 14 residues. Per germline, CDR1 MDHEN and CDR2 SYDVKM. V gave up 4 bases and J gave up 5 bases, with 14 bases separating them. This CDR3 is CASSSGSIGETQYF. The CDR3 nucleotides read TGTGCCAGCAGTTCCGGGTCCATCGGGGAGACCCAGTACTTC.

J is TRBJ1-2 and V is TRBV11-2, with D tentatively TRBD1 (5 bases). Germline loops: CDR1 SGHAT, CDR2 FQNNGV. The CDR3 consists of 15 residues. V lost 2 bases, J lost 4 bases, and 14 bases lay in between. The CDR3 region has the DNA TGTGCCAGCAGCTTATATGAGACAGCGCCCTATGGCTACACCTTC. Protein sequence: CASSLYETAPYGYTF.

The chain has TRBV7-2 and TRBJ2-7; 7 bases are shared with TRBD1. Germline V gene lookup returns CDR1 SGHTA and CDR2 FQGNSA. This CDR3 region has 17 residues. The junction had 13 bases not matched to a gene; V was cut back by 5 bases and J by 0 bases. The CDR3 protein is CASSRRGGGQTSYEQYF. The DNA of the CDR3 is TGTGCCAGCAGCCGTCGGGGTGGGGGACAGACCTCCTACGAGCAGTACTTC.

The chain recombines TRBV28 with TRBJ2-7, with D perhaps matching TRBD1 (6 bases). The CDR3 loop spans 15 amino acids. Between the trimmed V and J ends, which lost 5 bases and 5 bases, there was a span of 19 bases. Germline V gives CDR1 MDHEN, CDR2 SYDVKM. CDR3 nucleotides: TGTGCCAGCAGTATCGGGACACCCCAGGGGCACGAGCAGTACTTC. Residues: CASSIGTPQGHEQYF.

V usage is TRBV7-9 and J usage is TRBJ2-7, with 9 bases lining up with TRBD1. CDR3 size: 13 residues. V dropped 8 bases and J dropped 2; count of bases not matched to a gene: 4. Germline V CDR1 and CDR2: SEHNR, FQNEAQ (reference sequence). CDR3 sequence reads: CASSGTGTYEQYF. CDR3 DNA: TGTGCCAGCTCTGGGACAGGGACCTACGAGCAGTACTTC.

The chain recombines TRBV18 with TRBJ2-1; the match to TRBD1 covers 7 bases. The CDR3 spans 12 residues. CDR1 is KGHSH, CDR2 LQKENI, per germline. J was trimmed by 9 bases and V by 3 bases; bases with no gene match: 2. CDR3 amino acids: CASSPTGLEQFF. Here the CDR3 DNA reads TGTGCCAGCTCACCGACAGGGCTTGAGCAGTTCTTC.

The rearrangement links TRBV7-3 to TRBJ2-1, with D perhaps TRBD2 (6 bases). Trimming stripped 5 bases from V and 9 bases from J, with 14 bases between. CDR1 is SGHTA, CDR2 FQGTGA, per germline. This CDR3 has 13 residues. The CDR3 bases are TGTGCCAGCAGCGCGGTAGCGGAGGCTGAGCAGTTCTTC. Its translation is CASSAVAEAEQFF.

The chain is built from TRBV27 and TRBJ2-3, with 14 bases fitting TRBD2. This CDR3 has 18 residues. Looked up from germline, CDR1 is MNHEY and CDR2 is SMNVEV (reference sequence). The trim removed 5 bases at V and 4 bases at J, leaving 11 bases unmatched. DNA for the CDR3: TGTGCCAGCAGTCCTCCGGGACTAGCGGGAGTCTACGCAGATACGCAGTATTTT. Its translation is CASSPPGLAGVYADTQYF.

The CDR3 DNA follows: TGTGCCAGCAGCCCAATGCCGGGAGGGGAGACCCAGTACTTC. This gives the protein CASSPMPGGETQYF. The chain carries TRBV6-6 and TRBJ2-5; 8 nucleotides match TRBD2. Germline V CDR1 and CDR2: MNHNY, SVGAGI (reference sequence). The CDR3 extends over 14 amino acids. J gave up 5 bases and V 6 bases, and 8 bases lay outside the gene matches.

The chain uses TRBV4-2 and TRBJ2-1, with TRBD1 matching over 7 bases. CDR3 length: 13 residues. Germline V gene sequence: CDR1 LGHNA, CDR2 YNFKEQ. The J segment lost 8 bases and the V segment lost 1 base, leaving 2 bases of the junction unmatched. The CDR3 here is CASSQAQGYEQFF. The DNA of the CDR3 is TGTGCCAGCAGCCAAGCACAGGGGTATGAGCAGTTCTTC.

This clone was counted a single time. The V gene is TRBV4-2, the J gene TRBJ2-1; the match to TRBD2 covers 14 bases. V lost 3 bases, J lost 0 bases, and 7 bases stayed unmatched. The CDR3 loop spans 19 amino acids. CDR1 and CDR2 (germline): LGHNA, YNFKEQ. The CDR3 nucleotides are TGTGCCAGCAGCCAGAGGACTAGCGGGAGGTCAAGCTCCTACAATGAGCAGTTCTTC. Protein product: CASSQRTSGRSSSYNEQFF.

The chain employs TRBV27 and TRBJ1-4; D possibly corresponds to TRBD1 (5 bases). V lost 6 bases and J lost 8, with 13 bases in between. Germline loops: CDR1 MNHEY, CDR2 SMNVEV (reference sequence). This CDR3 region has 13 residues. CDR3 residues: CASSRDAGEKLFF. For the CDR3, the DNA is TGTGCCAGCAGCCGGGACGCGGGGGAAAAACTGTTTTTT. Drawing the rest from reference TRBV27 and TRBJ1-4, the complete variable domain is EAQVTQNPRYLITVTGKKLTVTCSQNMNHEYMSWYRQDPGLGLRQIYYSMNVEVTDKGDVPEGYKVSRKEKRNFPLILESPSPNQTSLYFCASSRDAGEKLFFGSGTQLSVL.

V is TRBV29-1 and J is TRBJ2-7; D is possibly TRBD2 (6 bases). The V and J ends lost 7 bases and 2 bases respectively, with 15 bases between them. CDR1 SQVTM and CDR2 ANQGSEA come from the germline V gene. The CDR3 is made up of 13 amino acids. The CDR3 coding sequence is TGCAGCGCCGCACCGGGAGTCGCCTACGAGCAGTACTTC. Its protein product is CSAAPGVAYEQYF.

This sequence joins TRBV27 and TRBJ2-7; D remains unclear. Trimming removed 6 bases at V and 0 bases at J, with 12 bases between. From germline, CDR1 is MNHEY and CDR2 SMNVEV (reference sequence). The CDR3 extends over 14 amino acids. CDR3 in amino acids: CASSTDFSSYEQYF. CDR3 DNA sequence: TGTGCCAGCAGCACCGACTTTAGCTCCTACGAGCAGTACTTC.

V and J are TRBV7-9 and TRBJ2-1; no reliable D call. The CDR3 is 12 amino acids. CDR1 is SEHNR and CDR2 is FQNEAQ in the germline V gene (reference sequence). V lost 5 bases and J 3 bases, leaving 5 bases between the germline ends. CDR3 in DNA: TGTGCCAGCAGCCTCGGCTACAATGAGCAGTTCTTC. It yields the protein CASSLGYNEQFF.

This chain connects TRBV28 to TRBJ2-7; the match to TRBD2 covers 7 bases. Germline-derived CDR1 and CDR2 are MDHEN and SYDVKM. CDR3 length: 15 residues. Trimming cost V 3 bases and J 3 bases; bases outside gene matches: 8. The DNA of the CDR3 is TGTGCCAGCAGTTTCAGGGAGGGTCGTAACTACGAGCAGTACTTC. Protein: CASSFREGRNYEQYF. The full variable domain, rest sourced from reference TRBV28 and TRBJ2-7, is DVKVTQSSRYLVKRTGEKVFLECVQDMDHENMFWYRQDPGLGLRLIYFSYDVKMKEKGDIPEGYSVSREKKERFSLILESASTNQTSMYLCASSFREGRNYEQYFGPGTRLTVT.

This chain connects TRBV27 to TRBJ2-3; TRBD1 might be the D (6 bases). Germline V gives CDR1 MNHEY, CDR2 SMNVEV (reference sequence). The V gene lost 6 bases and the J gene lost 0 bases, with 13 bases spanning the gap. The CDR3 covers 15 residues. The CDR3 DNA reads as TGTGCCAGCAGGAAACAGGGAGTTAGCACAGATACGCAGTATTTT. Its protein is CASRKQGVSTDTQYF.

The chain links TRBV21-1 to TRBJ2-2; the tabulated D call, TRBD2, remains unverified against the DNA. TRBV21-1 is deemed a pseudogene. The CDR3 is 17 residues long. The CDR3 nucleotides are TGTGCCAGCAGCAAAGCAGTCGGGCGGGAGGGCCTCGGGGAGCTGTTTTTT. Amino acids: CASSKAVGREGLGELFF.

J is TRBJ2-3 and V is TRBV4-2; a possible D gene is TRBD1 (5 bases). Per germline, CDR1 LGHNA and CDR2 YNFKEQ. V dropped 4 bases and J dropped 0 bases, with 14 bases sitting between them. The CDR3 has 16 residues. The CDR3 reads CASSPRAQQSTDTQYF. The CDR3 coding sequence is TGTGCCAGCAGCCCCAGGGCGCAGCAGAGCACAGATACGCAGTATTTT.

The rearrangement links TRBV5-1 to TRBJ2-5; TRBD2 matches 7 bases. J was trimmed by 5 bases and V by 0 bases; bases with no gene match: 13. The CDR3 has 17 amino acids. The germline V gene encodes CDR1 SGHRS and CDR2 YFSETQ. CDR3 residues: CASSLVTVAGAWETQYF. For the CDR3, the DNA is TGCGCCAGCAGCTTGGTGACGGTGGCGGGAGCTTGGGAGACCCAGTACTTC.

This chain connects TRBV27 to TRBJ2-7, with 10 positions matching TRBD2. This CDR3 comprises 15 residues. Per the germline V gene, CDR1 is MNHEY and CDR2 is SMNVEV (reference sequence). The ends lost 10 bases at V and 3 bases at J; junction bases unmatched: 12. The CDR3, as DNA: TGTGCCACACGGGACCCAGGGACTAGCGTCTACGAGCAGTACTTC. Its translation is CATRDPGTSVYEQYF.

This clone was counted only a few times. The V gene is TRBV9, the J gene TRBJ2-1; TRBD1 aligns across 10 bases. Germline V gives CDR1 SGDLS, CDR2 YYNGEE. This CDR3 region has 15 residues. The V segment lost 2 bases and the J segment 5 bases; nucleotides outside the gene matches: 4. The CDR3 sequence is CASSVGTGANNEQFF. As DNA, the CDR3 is TGTGCCAGCAGCGTTGGGACAGGGGCCAACAATGAGCAGTTCTTC. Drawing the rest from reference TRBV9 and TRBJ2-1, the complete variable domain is DSGVTQTPKHLITATGQRVTLRCSPRSGDLSVYWYQQSLDQGLQFLIQYYNGEERAKGNILERFSAQQFPDLHSELNLSSLELGDSALYFCASSVGTGANNEQFFGPGTRLTVL.

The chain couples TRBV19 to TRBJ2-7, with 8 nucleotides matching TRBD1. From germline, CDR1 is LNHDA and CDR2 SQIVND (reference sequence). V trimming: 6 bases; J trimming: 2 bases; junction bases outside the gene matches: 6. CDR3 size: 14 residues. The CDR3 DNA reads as TGTGCCAGTAGCACCGGGACAGGAACCTACGAGCAGTACTTC. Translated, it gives CASSTGTGTYEQYF.